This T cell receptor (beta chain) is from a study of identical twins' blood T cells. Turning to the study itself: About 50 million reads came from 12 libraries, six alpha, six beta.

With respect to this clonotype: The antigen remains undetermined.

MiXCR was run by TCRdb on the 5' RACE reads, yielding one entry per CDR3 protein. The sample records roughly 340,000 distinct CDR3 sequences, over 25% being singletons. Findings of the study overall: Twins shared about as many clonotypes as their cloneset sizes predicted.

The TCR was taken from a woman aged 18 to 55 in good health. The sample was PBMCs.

The CDR3 spells CASSLQLAGETQYF. CDR3 DNA sequence: TGTGCCAGCAGCTTACAACTAGCGGGGGAGACCCAGTACTTC. The chain uses TRBV7-2 and TRBJ2-5, with TRBD2 matching over 10 bases. The CDR3 spans 14 residues. CDR1 and CDR2 (germline): SGHTA, FQGNSA. V gave up 2 bases and J gave up 5 bases; unmatched junction bases: 2. The entire variable domain, with the rest obtained from reference TRBV7-2 and TRBJ2-5, is as follows: GAGVSQSPSNKVTEKGKDVELRCDPISGHTALYWYRQSLGQGLEFLIYFQGNSAPDKSGLPSDRFSAERTGGSVSTLTIQRTQQEDSAVYLCASSLQLAGETQYFGPGTRLLVL.